This T cell receptor (beta chain) comes out of a study of blood T cell repertoires in COVID-19. This table comes from immunoSEQ multiplex PCR, and its TCRdb copy is limited to in-frame clones, with some not included. The sample records about 63,000 clones, roughly 76% being singletons. Germline-derived CDR1 and CDR2 are LNHDA and SQIVND (reference sequence). The CDR3 length is 15 residues. After removal of 5 bases from V and 8 bases from J, the junction contained 11 bases not matched to a gene. Sequencing input: peripheral blood. This receptor was identified in a woman older than 75 with acute or convalescent COVID-19. This chain uses TRBV19 with TRBJ1-2; TRBD1 matches at 10 bases. This chain's CDR3 is CASSPGTGVVRGYTF. The CDR3 DNA follows: TGTGCCAGTAGTCCCGGGACAGGGGTCGTTCGGGGCTACACCTTC.